A selection of T cell receptor beta chains follows, all from one sample in a study of PD-1 blockade in mismatch repair-deficient tumors. Some clones are missing from TCRdb's copy, which holds only in-frame ones; the method was immunoSEQ multiplex PCR. The sample has 120,000 or so clones, around 86% seen once; the top ten hold roughly 13%. The specimen comprised peripheral blood, sampled 44 weeks after starting pembrolizumab. Every receptor here comes from an adult with mismatch repair-deficient cancer. The CDR3 runs from the conserved cysteine through the conserved F or W. Fields, in order: CDR3 length, clone size, D gene, J gene, V gene, CDR3 DNA, CDR3 protein. A D gene is named only where the DNA matches it firmly. Only some rows state a clone size, as once, few, many or a class for expanded clones.

>16|NA|NA|TRBJ2-7|TRBV4-1
TGCGCCAGCAGCCAAGATCAACGGACTAAAACCTACGAGCAGTACTTC
CASSQDQRTKTYEQYF
>19|once|TRBD2|TRBJ2-3|TRBV27
TGTGCCAGCAGTTTTGTGGGGACTAGCGGGTCAGACGGCACAGATACGCAGTATTTT
CASSFVGTSGSDGTDTQYF
>13|NA|NA|TRBJ1-1|TRBV6-1
TGTGCCAGCAGTAAAACAGGGAACACTGAAGCTTTCTTT
CASSKTGNTEAFF
>14|NA|NA|TRBJ1-2|TRBV6-5
TGTGCCAGCAGTACGCCGGGACAATATTGGGGCTACACCTTC
CASSTPGQYWGYTF
>14|NA|TRBD2|TRBJ2-3|TRBV7-3
TGTGCCAGCAGTCCTGGGACTACCACAGATACGCAGTATTTT
CASSPGTTTDTQYF
>15|NA|TRBD1|TRBJ1-2|TRBV30
TGTGCCTGGAGCCCCACCGGGACAGGGTTCTATGGCTACACCTTC
CAWSPTGTGFYGYTF
>15|NA|NA|TRBJ2-1|TRBV28
TGTGCCAGCAGGTGGGGTGCCAGTTTATACAATGAGCAGTTCTTC
CASRWGASLYNEQFF
>17|once|TRBD2|TRBJ2-1|TRBV4-3
TGCGCCAGCAGCCAGGAAGGGGTTAGCGGGGCGTACAATGAGCAGTTCTTC
CASSQEGVSGAYNEQFF
>14|NA|TRBD1|TRBJ2-1|TRBV27
TGTGCCAGCAGTCTTGGACAGGGGGCCCCTGAGCAGTTCTTC
CASSLGQGAPEQFF
>14|NA|NA|TRBJ1-4|TRBV7-9
TGTGCCAGCACCCCGGGAGCGATGAATGAAAAACTGTTTTTT
CASTPGAMNEKLFF
>14|NA|NA|TRBJ1-4|TRBV7-9
TGTGCCAGCAGCTCGCTAAGGGGTGCTGAAAAACTGTTTTTT
CASSSLRGAEKLFF
>17|NA|NA|TRBJ1-2|TRBV27
TGTGCCAGCAGTTTATCGTTGACGGGGGGCGCCGGTCAGGGCTACACCTTC
CASSLSLTGGAGQGYTF
>15|NA|TRBD2|TRBJ2-7|TRBV5-5
TGTGCCAGCAGCTTGAGAATAGCGGGAGTATACGAGCAGTACTTC
CASSLRIAGVYEQYF
>17|NA|TRBD2|TRBJ2-3|TRBV7-9
TGTGCCAGCAGCGACTCACCAAGCGGGAGTTACGCAGATACGCAGTATTTT
CASSDSPSGSYADTQYF
>14|NA|NA|TRBJ1-4|TRBV5-1
TGCGCCAGCAGCTTGGGACAGTCTAATGAAAAACTGTTTTTT
CASSLGQSNEKLFF
>13|few|NA|TRBJ2-7|TRBV10-3
TGTGCCATCAGGAGGGACCTGGACAGAGAGCAGTACTTC
CAIRRDLDREQYF
>15|NA|NA|TRBJ1-3|TRBV11-2
TGTGCCAGCAGCTTAGAACGGGGTGGTGGAAACACCATATATTTT
CASSLERGGGNTIYF
>14|NA|TRBD1|TRBJ1-2|TRBV5-1
TGCGCCAGCAGCTTAAGGGACAGGTACTATGGCTACACCTTC
CASSLRDRYYGYTF
>16|NA|TRBD2|TRBJ2-5|TRBV9
TGTGCCAGCAGCGCCCCACTAGCGGGAGAGCAAGAGACCCAGTACTTC
CASSAPLAGEQETQYF
>15|NA|NA|TRBJ2-3|TRBV5-1
TGCGCCAGCAGCTTGCGGGCCAGTAGCACAGATACGCAGTATTTT
CASSLRASSTDTQYF
>14|NA|NA|TRBJ1-5|TRBV6-6
TGTGCCAGCAGTACACAGGGTTTCGATCAGCCCCAGCATTTT
CASSTQGFDQPQHF
>16|NA|TRBD2|TRBJ2-3|TRBV30
TGTGCCTGGAGCGGGATGGGGGGAGGGGGCACAGATACGCAGTATTTT
CAWSGMGGGGTDTQYF
>11|few|NA|TRBJ1-2|TRBV2
TGTGCCAGCAGTCAGAACTATGGCTACACCTTC
CASSQNYGYTF
>15|NA|NA|TRBJ2-1|TRBV23-1
TGCGCCAGCAGTCAATCCGGCAGGGCCTACAATGAGCAGTTCTTC
CASSQSGRAYNEQFF
>17|once|NA|TRBJ1-2|TRBV2
TGTGCCAGCAGCGGGACCCGGGACACCCAACTAGACTATGGCTACACCTTC
CASSGTRDTQLDYGYTF
>14|NA|TRBD2|TRBJ2-1|TRBV6-1
TGTGCCAGCTGCCGACTAGCGGCCTACAATGAGCAGTTCTTC
CASCRLAAYNEQFF
>13|NA|NA|TRBJ2-7|TRBV12-2
TGTGCACAGGTGGTGTTGATCAGCTACGAGCAGTACTTC
CAQVVLISYEQYF
>14|once|TRBD2|TRBJ2-2|TRBV19
TGTGCCAGTAGAGGACTAGGTTACACCGGGGAGCTGTTTTTT
CASRGLGYTGELFF
>18|NA|NA|TRBJ2-1|TRBV28
TGTGCCAGCAGCCGACCGGGACTTCCGACGACGTCCTACAATGAGCAGTTCTTC
CASSRPGLPTTSYNEQFF
>17|NA|NA|TRBJ2-3|TRBV4-3
TGCGCCAGCAGCCAAGATAAAAGTCAGGGAACCACAGATACGCAGTATTTT
CASSQDKSQGTTDTQYF
>15|NA|NA|TRBJ2-5|TRBV18
TGTGCCAGCTCACCGGGCCGACTAACACAAGAGACCCAGTACTTC
CASSPGRLTQETQYF
>15|NA|TRBD1|TRBJ2-3|TRBV4-1
TGCGCCAGCAGCCAAGAACAGGGGATTGTCGATACGCAGTATTTT
CASSQEQGIVDTQYF
>14|NA|TRBD1|TRBJ1-4|TRBV10-2
TGCGCCAGCAGTGCGGACAGGCTAAATGAAAAACTGTTTTTT
CASSADRLNEKLFF
>15|NA|TRBD2|TRBJ2-7|TRBV4-1
TGCGCCAGCAGCCTGACTAGCGGGACCTACGACGAGCAGTACTTC
CASSLTSGTYDEQYF
>13|few|NA|TRBJ1-1|TRBV19
TGTGCCACTAGGGGGACAAAAGACACTGAAGCTTTCTTT
CATRGTKDTEAFF
>16|NA|TRBD2|TRBJ2-4|TRBV7-9
TGTGCCAGCAGCGGCGGGACTAGCGGGGCCAAAAACATTCAGTACTTC
CASSGGTSGAKNIQYF
>13|NA|TRBD1|TRBJ2-7|TRBV12-5
TGTGCTAGTGGTCCTAACAGGGGCTACGAGCAGTACTTC
CASGPNRGYEQYF